The present TCR beta chain was sequenced within a study of blood T cell repertoires in COVID-19. Repertoires were generated with immunoSEQ multiplex PCR, while TCRdb's copy carries only in-frame clones and drops some. The sample yields about 200,000 clones, 70% to 90% seen once. Input material: peripheral blood. This TCR came from a woman aged 50 to 60 with COVID-19, enrolled during active disease.

The CDR3 here is CASSPEGLSYEQYF. As DNA, the CDR3 is TGTGCCAGCAGCCCCGAGGGCCTCTCCTACGAGCAGTACTTC. The chain couples TRBV7-2 to TRBJ2-7; weak D call: TRBD2 (5 bases). Germline V gene data show CDR1 as SGHTA and CDR2 as FQGNSA. Between the trimmed V and J ends, which lost 5 bases and 0 bases, there was a span of 11 bases. The CDR3 is 14 amino acids.